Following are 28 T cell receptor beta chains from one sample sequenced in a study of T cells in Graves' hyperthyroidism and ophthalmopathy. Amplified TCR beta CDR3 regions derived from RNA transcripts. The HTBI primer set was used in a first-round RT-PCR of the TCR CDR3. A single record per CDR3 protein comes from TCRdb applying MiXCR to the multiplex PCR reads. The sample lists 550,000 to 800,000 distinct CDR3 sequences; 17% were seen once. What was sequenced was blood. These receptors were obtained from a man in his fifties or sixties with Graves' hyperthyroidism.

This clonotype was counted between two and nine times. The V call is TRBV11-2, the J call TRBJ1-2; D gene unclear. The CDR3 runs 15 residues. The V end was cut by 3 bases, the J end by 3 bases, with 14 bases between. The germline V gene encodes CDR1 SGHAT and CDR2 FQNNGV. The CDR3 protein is CASSLYSAGDYGYTF. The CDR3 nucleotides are TGTGCCAGCAGCTTGTACTCTGCCGGTGACTATGGCTACACCTTC.

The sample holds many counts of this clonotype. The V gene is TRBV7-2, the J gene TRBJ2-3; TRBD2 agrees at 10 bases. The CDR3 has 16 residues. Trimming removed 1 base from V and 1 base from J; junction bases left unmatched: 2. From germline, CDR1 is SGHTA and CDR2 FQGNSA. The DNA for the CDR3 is TGTGCCAGCAGCTTAGTAGCGGGAGGCGGCACAGATACGCAGTATTTT. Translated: CASSLVAGGGTDTQYF.

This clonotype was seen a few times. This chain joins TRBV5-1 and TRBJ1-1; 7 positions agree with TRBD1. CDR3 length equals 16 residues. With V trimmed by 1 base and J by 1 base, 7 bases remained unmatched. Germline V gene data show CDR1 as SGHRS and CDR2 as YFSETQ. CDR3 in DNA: TGCGCCAGCAGCTTGCTGCCGGGACAGAAGAACACTGAAGCTTTCTTT. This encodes CASSLLPGQKNTEAFF.

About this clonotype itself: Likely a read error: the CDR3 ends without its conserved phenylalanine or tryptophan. The CDR3 DNA follows: TGCAGTGCTGGATATACTCTAGCGAATGAGCAGTTCTAC. It yields the protein CSAGYTLANEQFY. The chain couples TRBV20-1 to TRBJ2-1; D is possibly TRBD2 (6 bases). Germline-derived CDR1 and CDR2 are DFQATT and SNEGSKA (reference sequence). The germline V and J ends were trimmed by 5 bases and 7 bases, with 15 bases remaining between them. The CDR3 spans 13 residues.

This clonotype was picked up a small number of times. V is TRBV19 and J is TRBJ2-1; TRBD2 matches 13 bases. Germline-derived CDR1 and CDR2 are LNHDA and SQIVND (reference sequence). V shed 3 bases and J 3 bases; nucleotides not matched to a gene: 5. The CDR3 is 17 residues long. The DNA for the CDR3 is TGTGCCAGTAGTATCCGGACTAGCGGGAGTTTCTACAATGAGCAGTTCTTC. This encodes CASSIRTSGSFYNEQFF.

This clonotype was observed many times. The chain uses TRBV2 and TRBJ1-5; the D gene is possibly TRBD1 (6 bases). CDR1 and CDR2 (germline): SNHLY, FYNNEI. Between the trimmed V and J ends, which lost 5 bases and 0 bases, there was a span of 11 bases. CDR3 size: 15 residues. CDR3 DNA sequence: TGTGCCAGCAGTTGGGACAATAATAGCAATCAGCCCCAGCATTTT. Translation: CASSWDNNSNQPQHF.

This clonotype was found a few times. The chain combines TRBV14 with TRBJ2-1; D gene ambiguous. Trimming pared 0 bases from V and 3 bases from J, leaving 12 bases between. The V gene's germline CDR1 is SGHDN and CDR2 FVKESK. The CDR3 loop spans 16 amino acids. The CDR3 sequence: CASSQEMATFYNEQFF. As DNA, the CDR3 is TGTGCCAGCAGCCAAGAGATGGCGACGTTCTACAATGAGCAGTTCTTC.

The CDR3 loop reads CASSLDLGKTYEQYF. DNA of the CDR3: TGTGCCAGCAGCTTAGATCTGGGGAAAACCTACGAGCAGTACTTC. This chain uses TRBV7-2 with TRBJ2-7; D gene ambiguous. The V gene lost 1 base and the J gene lost 2 bases, with 12 bases spanning the gap. The CDR3 covers 15 residues. Germline lookup yields CDR1 SGHTA and CDR2 FQGNSA.

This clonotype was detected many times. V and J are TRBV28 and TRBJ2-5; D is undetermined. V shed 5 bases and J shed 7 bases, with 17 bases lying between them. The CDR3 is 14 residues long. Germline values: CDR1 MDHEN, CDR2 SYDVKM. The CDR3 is CASSPRDSRWTQYF. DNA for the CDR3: TGTGCCAGCAGTCCAAGGGATTCCCGCTGGACCCAGTACTTC.

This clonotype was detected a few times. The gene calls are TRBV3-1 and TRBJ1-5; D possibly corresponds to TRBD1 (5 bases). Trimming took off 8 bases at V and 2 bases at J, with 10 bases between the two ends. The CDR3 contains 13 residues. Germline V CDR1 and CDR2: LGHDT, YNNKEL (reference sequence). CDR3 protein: CASPSRGNQPQHF. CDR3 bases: TGTGCCAGCCCGAGCAGGGGCAATCAGCCCCAGCATTTT.

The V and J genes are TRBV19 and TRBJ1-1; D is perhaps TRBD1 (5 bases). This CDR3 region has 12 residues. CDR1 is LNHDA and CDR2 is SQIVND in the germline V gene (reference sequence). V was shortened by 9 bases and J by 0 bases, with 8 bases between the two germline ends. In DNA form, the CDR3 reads TGTGCCAGCGACAGCGTGAACACTGAAGCTTTCTTT. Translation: CASDSVNTEAFF.

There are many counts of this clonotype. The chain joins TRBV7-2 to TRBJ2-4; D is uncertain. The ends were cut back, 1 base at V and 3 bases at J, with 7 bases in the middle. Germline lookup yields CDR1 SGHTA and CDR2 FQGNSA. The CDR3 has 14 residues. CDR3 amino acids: CASSLGAIKNIQYF. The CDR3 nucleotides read TGTGCCAGCAGCTTAGGGGCCATCAAAAACATTCAGTACTTC.

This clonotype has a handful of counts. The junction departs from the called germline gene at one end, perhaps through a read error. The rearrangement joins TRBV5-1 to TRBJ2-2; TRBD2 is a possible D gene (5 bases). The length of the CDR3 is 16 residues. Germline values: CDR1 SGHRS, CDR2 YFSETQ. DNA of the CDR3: TGTGCCAGCAGCTTGGCCCAGCGGTTGAACACCGGGGAGCTGTTTTTT. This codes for CASSLAQRLNTGELFF.

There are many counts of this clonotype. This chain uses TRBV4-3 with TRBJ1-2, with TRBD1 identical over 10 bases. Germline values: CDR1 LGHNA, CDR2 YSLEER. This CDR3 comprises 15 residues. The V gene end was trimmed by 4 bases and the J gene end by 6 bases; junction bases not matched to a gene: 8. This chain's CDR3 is CASSPGPGQGNGYTF. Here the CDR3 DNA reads TGCGCCAGCAGCCCAGGACCGGGACAGGGGAATGGCTACACCTTC.

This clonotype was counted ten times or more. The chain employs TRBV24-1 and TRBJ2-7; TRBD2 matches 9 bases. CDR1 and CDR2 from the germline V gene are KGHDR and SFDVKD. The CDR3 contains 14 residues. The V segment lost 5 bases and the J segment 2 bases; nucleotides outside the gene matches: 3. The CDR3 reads CATSGSGRAYEQYF. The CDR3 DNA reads TGTGCCACCAGTGGTAGCGGGAGAGCCTACGAGCAGTACTTC.

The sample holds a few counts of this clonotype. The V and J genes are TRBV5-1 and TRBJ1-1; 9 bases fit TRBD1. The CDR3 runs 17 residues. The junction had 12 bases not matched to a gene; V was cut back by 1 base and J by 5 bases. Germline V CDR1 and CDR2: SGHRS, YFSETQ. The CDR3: CASSLTPRDRALTEAFF. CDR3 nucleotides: TGCGCCAGCAGCTTGACGCCCCGGGACAGGGCCCTAACTGAAGCTTTCTTT.

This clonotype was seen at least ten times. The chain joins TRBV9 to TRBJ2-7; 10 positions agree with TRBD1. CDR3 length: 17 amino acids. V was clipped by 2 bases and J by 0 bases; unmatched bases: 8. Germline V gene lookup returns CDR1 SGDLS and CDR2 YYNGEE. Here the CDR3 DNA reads TGTGCCAGCAGCGTGGAAGTCGGGACAGGGGCCTCCTACGAGCAGTACTTC. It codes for CASSVEVGTGASYEQYF.

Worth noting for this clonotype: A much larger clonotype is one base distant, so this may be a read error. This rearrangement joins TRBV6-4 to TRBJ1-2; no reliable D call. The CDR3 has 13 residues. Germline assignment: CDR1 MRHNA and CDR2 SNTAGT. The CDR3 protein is CAGSEAELYGYTF. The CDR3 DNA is TGTGCCGGCAGTGAAGCTGAGCTCTATGGCTACACCTTC.

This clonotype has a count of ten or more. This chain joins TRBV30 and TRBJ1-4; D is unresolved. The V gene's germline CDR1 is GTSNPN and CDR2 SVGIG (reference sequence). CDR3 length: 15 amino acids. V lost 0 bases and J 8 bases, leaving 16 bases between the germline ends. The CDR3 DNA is TGTGCCTGGAGTGTTTTTGCACCGGCTAGCGAAAAACTGTTTTTT. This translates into CAWSVFAPASEKLFF.

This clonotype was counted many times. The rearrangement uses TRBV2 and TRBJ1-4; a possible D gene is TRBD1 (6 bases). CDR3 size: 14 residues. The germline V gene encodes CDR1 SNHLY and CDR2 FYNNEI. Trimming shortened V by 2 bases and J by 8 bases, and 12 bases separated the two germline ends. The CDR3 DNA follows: TGTGCCAGCAGTGAAACTACAGGGCAAGAAAAACTGTTTTTT. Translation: CASSETTGQEKLFF.

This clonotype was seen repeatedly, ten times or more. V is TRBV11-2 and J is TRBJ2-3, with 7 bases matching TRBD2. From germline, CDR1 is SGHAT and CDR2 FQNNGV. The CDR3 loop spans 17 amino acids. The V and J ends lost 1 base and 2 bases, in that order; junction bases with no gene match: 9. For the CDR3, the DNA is TGTGCCAGCAGCTTAGGCGCCAGCGGGACCTTCACAGATACGCAGTATTTT. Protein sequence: CASSLGASGTFTDTQYF.

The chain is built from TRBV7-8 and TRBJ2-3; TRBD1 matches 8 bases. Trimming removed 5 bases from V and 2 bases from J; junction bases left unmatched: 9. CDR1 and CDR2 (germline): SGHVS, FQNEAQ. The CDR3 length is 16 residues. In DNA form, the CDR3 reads TGTGCCAGCAGCCCCTGGCGGACAGGGACCACAGATACGCAGTATTTT. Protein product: CASSPWRTGTTDTQYF.

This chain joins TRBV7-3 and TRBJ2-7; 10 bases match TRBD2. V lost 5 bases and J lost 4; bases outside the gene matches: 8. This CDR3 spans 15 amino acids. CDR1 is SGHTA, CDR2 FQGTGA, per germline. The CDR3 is CASSRPAGGLYEQYF. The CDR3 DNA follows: TGTGCCAGCAGCAGACCAGCGGGAGGGTTATACGAGCAGTACTTC.

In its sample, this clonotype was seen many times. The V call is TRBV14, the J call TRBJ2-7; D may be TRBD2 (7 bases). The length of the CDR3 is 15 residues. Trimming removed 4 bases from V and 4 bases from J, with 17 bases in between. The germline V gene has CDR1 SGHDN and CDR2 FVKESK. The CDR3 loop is CASSRGAGAGYEQYF. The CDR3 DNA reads TGTGCCAGCAGCCGGGGGGCGGGAGCAGGTTACGAGCAGTACTTC.

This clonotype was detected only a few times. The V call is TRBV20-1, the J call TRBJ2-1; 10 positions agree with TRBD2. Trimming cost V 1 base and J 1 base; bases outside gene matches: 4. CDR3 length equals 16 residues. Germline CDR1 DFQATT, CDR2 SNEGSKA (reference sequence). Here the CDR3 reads CSARVVAGGSYNEQFF. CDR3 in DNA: TGCAGTGCTAGAGTCGTAGCGGGAGGATCCTACAATGAGCAGTTCTTC.

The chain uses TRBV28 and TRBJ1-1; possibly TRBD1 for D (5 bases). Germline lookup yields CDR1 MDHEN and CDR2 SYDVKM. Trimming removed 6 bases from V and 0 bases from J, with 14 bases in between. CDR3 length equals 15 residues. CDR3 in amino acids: CASRIRDRMNTEAFF. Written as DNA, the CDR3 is TGTGCCAGCAGGATCAGAGACAGAATGAACACTGAAGCTTTCTTT. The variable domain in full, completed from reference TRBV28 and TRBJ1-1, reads DVKVTQSSRYLVKRTGEKVFLECVQDMDHENMFWYRQDPGLGLRLIYFSYDVKMKEKGDIPEGYSVSREKKERFSLILESASTNQTSMYLCASRIRDRMNTEAFFGQGTRLTVV.

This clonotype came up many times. This CDR3 reads CASSPWTGDNSPLHF. The CDR3 nucleotides read TGTGCCAGCAGCCCCTGGACAGGTGATAATTCACCCCTCCACTTT. This chain joins TRBV5-5 and TRBJ1-6; 7 bases agree with TRBD1. Germline V lookup: CDR1 SGHKS, CDR2 YYEKEE (reference sequence). V shed 4 bases and J 5 bases; nucleotides not matched to a gene: 6. There are 15 residues in the CDR3.

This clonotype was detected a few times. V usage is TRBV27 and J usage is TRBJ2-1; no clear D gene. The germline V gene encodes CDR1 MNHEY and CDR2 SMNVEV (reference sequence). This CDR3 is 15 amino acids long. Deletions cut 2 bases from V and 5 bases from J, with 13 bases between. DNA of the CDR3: TGTGCCAGCAGTTTAACCGCTGACACAGACAATGAGCAGTTCTTC. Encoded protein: CASSLTADTDNEQFF.